This TCR beta chain was found in a study of cytomegalovirus exposure and HLA in healthy donors. The PCR had 60 Vbeta and 13 Jbeta primers. This table comes from immunoSEQ multiplex PCR, and its TCRdb copy is limited to in-frame clones, with some not included. Found here are 150,000 or so clones, around 72% of them singletons; the top ten hold over 3%. The junction had 18 bases not matched to a gene; V was cut back by 4 bases and J by 9 bases. Germline-derived CDR1 and CDR2 are MGHRA and YSYEKL. The CDR3 runs 18 residues. The chain combines TRBV4-1 with TRBJ1-6; 7 bases agree with TRBD1. This clonotype was obtained from a woman in her fifties or sixties in good health and CMV-seropositive. Material: PBMCs. The DNA for the CDR3 is TGCGCCAGCAGCCGGATCGACAGGGCACTTAGTCCGAGTTCACCCCTCCACTTT. It is translated as CASSRIDRALSPSSPLHF.